This T cell receptor (beta chain) originates from a study of cytomegalovirus exposure and HLA in healthy donors. Findings of the study overall: According to a later analysis, TCR clusters from the first cohort tended to co-occur in the 110 or so validation repertoires. Most TCRs appeared rarely, but some public TCRs recurred in many donors. The study listed around 150 cytomegalovirus-associated TCR beta chains.

Turning to this clone: Its specificity is not known.

The CDR3 spans 14 residues. Germline-derived CDR1 and CDR2 are MNHEY and SVGAGI. V lost 8 bases to trimming and J lost 5 bases; unmatched junction nucleotides: 8. The donors were part of the 120-subject validation cohort, which stood apart from the 666-subject first cohort. Assay: immunoSEQ multiplex PCR; the TCRdb copy retains only in-frame clones and omits some. Among 150,000 to 170,000 clones, around 84% were seen once, and the ten largest hold about 2.2%. The chain couples TRBV6-5 to TRBJ2-2; 7 bases match TRBD2. The clonotype comes from a human donor in good health. The sample was PBMCs. The CDR3 region has the DNA TGTGCCAGCCGAAGGCAGGGAGGGACCGGGGAGCTGTTTTTT. Its protein product is CASRRQGGTGELFF.